This is a list of T cell receptor beta chains from one sample in a study of circulating and synovial CD4+ cells in juvenile arthritis. The method was immunoSEQ multiplex PCR; TCRdb's version includes in-frame clones alone and lacks a portion of them. The sample has some 33,000 clones; over 85% are singletons. The sequencing sample was made of CD4+ T cells from blood. The receptor source for this set is a human donor with juvenile idiopathic arthritis. Each CDR3 is given with its conserved first and last residue. The order of the fields is clone size, D gene, J gene, V gene, CDR3 DNA, CDR3 protein. The D gene is left open where the match is weak. Size tells how often a clone was seen (once, few, many) or the class of an expanded clone, and some rows leave it out.

abundance: -; d_gene: -; j_gene: TRBJ1-6; v_gene: TRBV6-4; CDR3nt: TGTGCCAGCAGTGAGTACTCAGGGAATTCACCCCTCCACTTT; CDR3aa: CASSEYSGNSPLHF
abundance: -; d_gene: -; j_gene: TRBJ1-6; v_gene: TRBV6-5; CDR3nt: TGTGCCAGCAGTTACTCGAGGGTTTATAATTCACCCCTCCACTTT; CDR3aa: CASSYSRVYNSPLHF
abundance: -; d_gene: TRBD1; j_gene: TRBJ1-4; v_gene: TRBV6-6; CDR3nt: TGTGCCACAGGGGGCGAAGGTACTAATGAAAAACTGTTTTTT; CDR3aa: CATGGEGTNEKLFF
abundance: -; d_gene: -; j_gene: TRBJ2-3; v_gene: TRBV5-4; CDR3nt: TGTGCCAGCAGCTTCGGTGAAGATACGCAGTATTTT; CDR3aa: CASSFGEDTQYF
abundance: -; d_gene: -; j_gene: TRBJ1-4; v_gene: TRBV5-1; CDR3nt: TGCGCCAGCAGCTTGGGACCGGGGGAAAAACTGTTTTTT; CDR3aa: CASSLGPGEKLFF
abundance: -; d_gene: TRBD1; j_gene: TRBJ2-2; v_gene: TRBV6-1; CDR3nt: TGTGCCAGCCCAGGGGGCGAGGGCACCGGGGAGCTGTTTTTT; CDR3aa: CASPGGEGTGELFF
abundance: -; d_gene: TRBD1; j_gene: TRBJ1-2; v_gene: TRBV27; CDR3nt: TGTGCCAGCAGCTCAAGACAGGGGTTAAATGGCTACACCTTC; CDR3aa: CASSSRQGLNGYTF
abundance: -; d_gene: -; j_gene: TRBJ2-7; v_gene: TRBV7-2; CDR3nt: TGTGCCAGCAGCTGGGGGGACGACTACGAGCAGTACTTC; CDR3aa: CASSWGDDYEQYF
abundance: once; d_gene: TRBD1; j_gene: TRBJ2-3; v_gene: TRBV5-1; CDR3nt: TGCGCCAGCAGCCTACCTCGGACAGGTTCCACAGATACGCAGTATTTT; CDR3aa: CASSLPRTGSTDTQYF
abundance: -; d_gene: TRBD1; j_gene: TRBJ1-2; v_gene: TRBV19; CDR3nt: TGTGCCAGTAGTATAGAACTCGGACAGGTCTATGGCTACACCTTC; CDR3aa: CASSIELGQVYGYTF
abundance: -; d_gene: TRBD2; j_gene: TRBJ2-1; v_gene: TRBV5-6; CDR3nt: TGTGCCAGCAGCCTACGGGGAGCGGGGTCTTACAATGAGCAGTTCTTC; CDR3aa: CASSLRGAGSYNEQFF
abundance: -; d_gene: TRBD1; j_gene: TRBJ1-2; v_gene: TRBV7-3; CDR3nt: TGTGCCAGCAGCTTGGGACAGTCCGGCTACACCTTC; CDR3aa: CASSLGQSGYTF
abundance: -; d_gene: -; j_gene: TRBJ1-6; v_gene: TRBV14; CDR3nt: TGTGCCAGCAGCCAACTACGACAGAATTCCCCCCTCCACTTT; CDR3aa: CASSQLRQNSPLHF
abundance: -; d_gene: -; j_gene: TRBJ1-1; v_gene: TRBV29-1; CDR3nt: TGCAGCGTTGAAGATCCGCCCCCCCTTCGGTCTGAAGCTTTCTTT; CDR3aa: CSVEDPPPLRSEAFF
abundance: -; d_gene: TRBD2; j_gene: TRBJ2-2; v_gene: TRBV25-1; CDR3nt: TGTGCCAGCAGACTAGCGGGGCGGGACACCGGGGAGCTGTTTTTT; CDR3aa: CASRLAGRDTGELFF
abundance: few; d_gene: -; j_gene: TRBJ2-2; v_gene: TRBV5-1; CDR3nt: TGCGCCAGCAGCTTTGCAGGGAACACCGGGGAGCTGTTTTTT; CDR3aa: CASSFAGNTGELFF
abundance: once; d_gene: -; j_gene: TRBJ1-1; v_gene: TRBV2; CDR3nt: TGTGCCAGCAGTGAAGCCGGCACTGAAGCTTTCTTT; CDR3aa: CASSEAGTEAFF
abundance: once; d_gene: TRBD1; j_gene: TRBJ1-3; v_gene: TRBV7-2; CDR3nt: TGTGCCAGCAGCCCGGGGACAGCCTCTGGAAACACCATATATTTT; CDR3aa: CASSPGTASGNTIYF
abundance: -; d_gene: -; j_gene: TRBJ2-7; v_gene: TRBV7-9; CDR3nt: TGTGCCAGCAGCTACCCCCGGGCCACAGGAGTCTACGAGCAGTACTTC; CDR3aa: CASSYPRATGVYEQYF
abundance: -; d_gene: TRBD1; j_gene: TRBJ1-6; v_gene: TRBV19; CDR3nt: TGTGCCAGTAGTCCCTTGACAGGGGGCGATTCACCCCTCCACTTT; CDR3aa: CASSPLTGGDSPLHF
abundance: -; d_gene: -; j_gene: TRBJ1-1; v_gene: TRBV7-2; CDR3nt: TGTGCCAGCAGCTTAGGTGTGCCAGGGATGAACACTGAAGCTTTCTTT; CDR3aa: CASSLGVPGMNTEAFF
abundance: -; d_gene: TRBD2; j_gene: TRBJ2-5; v_gene: TRBV7-2; CDR3nt: TGTGCCAGCAGCATTAGCGGGGGGGCTGAGACCCAGTACTTC; CDR3aa: CASSISGGAETQYF
abundance: -; d_gene: TRBD2; j_gene: TRBJ2-2; v_gene: TRBV19; CDR3nt: TGTGCCAGTCAGAGGACTAGCGGGGTCCCCGGGGAGCTGTTTTTT; CDR3aa: CASQRTSGVPGELFF
abundance: -; d_gene: -; j_gene: TRBJ1-1; v_gene: TRBV27; CDR3nt: TGTGCCAGCAGTTGGCAGGGGATAGGGGACACTGAAGCTTTCTTT; CDR3aa: CASSWQGIGDTEAFF
abundance: -; d_gene: -; j_gene: TRBJ1-5; v_gene: TRBV15; CDR3nt: TGTGCCACCAGCAGAGATAGGGGTGATCAGCCCCAGCATTTT; CDR3aa: CATSRDRGDQPQHF
abundance: few; d_gene: -; j_gene: TRBJ1-5; v_gene: TRBV19; CDR3nt: TGTGCCAGTACCCTGCGTCAGGGAGGTCAGCCCCAGCATTTT; CDR3aa: CASTLRQGGQPQHF
abundance: -; d_gene: TRBD1; j_gene: TRBJ1-2; v_gene: TRBV6-1; CDR3nt: TGTGCCAGCACCTTGGGACAGGGGCATGGCTACACCTTC; CDR3aa: CASTLGQGHGYTF
abundance: -; d_gene: -; j_gene: TRBJ2-5; v_gene: TRBV7-9; CDR3nt: TGTGCCAGCAGCTTAGGAGTAGACAGACAAGAGACCCAGTACTTC; CDR3aa: CASSLGVDRQETQYF
abundance: -; d_gene: -; j_gene: TRBJ1-5; v_gene: TRBV19; CDR3nt: TGTGCCAGTAGTATTCAGGGGCGCGGGCCCAATCAGCCCCAGCATTTT; CDR3aa: CASSIQGRGPNQPQHF
abundance: -; d_gene: -; j_gene: TRBJ2-1; v_gene: TRBV7-2; CDR3nt: TGTGCCAGCAGCTTCGGGCGGGGTAATGAGCAGTTCTTC; CDR3aa: CASSFGRGNEQFF
abundance: -; d_gene: -; j_gene: TRBJ1-5; v_gene: TRBV6-1; CDR3nt: TGTGCCAGCAGCGGACAGCCATCCAATCAGCCCCAGCATTTT; CDR3aa: CASSGQPSNQPQHF